These 4 T cell receptor beta chains originate from one sample sequenced in a study. TCRdb re-analysed the RT-PCR reads in MiXCR, keeping a single row per CDR3 protein. The sample holds about 680,000 distinct CDR3 sequences, more than 13% seen once. Source material: memory CD4+ T cells from blood. Receptor source: a female donor in good health, serving as a healthy control.

Turning to this clonotype: At one end, the junction sequence differs from germline, possibly due to a read error. DNA of the CDR3: TGTGCCAGCAGACGACTAGCGGGGGTGGTAGAGACCCAGCACTTC. Translated, it gives CASRRLAGVVETQHF. The chain is built from TRBV6-5 and TRBJ2-5, with 12 bases aligning to TRBD2. Germline CDR1 MNHEY, CDR2 SVGAGI. The CDR3 totals 15 residues.

This clonotype was observed a few times. This sequence joins TRBV6-2 or TRBV6-3 and TRBJ1-5, with a weak D call TRBD1 (6 bases). Germline lookup yields CDR1 MNHEY and CDR2 SVGEGT. The V end lost 2 bases, the J end lost 6 bases, and 11 bases lay between the germline ends. The CDR3 is made up of 14 amino acids. CDR3 coding DNA: TGTGCCAGCAGTTACGATGGGGGGCCTCAGCCCCAGCATTTT. This gives the protein CASSYDGGPQPQHF.

This clonotype showed up many times. The chain is built from TRBV10-3 and TRBJ2-7; D gene ambiguous. Germline loops: CDR1 ENHRY, CDR2 SYGVKD. Trimming pared 11 bases from V and 0 bases from J, leaving 5 bases between. CDR3 length: 10 residues. Written as DNA, the CDR3 is TGTGCCTGCGGCTCCTACGAGCAGTACTTC. As protein: CACGSYEQYF.

The rearrangement uses TRBV7-9 and TRBJ2-1, with 11 bases identical to TRBD2. V dropped 5 bases and J dropped 12; count of bases not matched to a gene: 9. This CDR3 contains 14 residues. Germline V gene lookup returns CDR1 SEHNR and CDR2 FQNEAQ (reference sequence). CDR3 sequence reads: CASSNYVLAGGQFF. In DNA, the CDR3 is TGTGCCAGCAGCAATTACGTCCTAGCGGGAGGGCAGTTCTTC.